The entry that follows covers one TCR beta chain sequence. Its antigen remains unidentified. Trimming cost V 5 bases and J 4 bases, with 21 bases left between them. CDR1 and CDR2 (germline): LNHDA, SQIVND (reference sequence). The CDR3 consists of 18 residues. This entry belongs to a study of shared clonotypes between healthy human individuals. In the study overall: CD8 memory received one plate per donor, CD8 naive two, CD4 memory three and CD4 naive three. Study findings and constraints: Generation probabilities of non-shared clonotypes were lower (relative to those shared by all four donors). Among a few donors, roughly 5% of naive CD4 clonotypes were found in common.

Cells designated naive CD8 were CD45RO-negative and were positively selected for CCR7, with terminally differentiated effector memory CD45RA+ cells excluded. Repertoires were generated with immunoSEQ multiplex PCR, while TCRdb's copy carries only in-frame clones and drops some. In the table there are roughly 650,000 clones, approximately 96% of which are singletons. This receptor was identified in a woman between 25 and 40 years old in good health. This sequence joins TRBV19 and TRBJ2-6, with a weak D call TRBD1 (5 bases). The sequenced sample consisted of naive CD8+ T cells sorted from blood. The CDR3 coding sequence is TGTGCCAGTAGTTGGCAGGGTACTACTTTGGTAGGGGCCAACGTCCTGACTTTC. It encodes CASSWQGTTLVGANVLTF.